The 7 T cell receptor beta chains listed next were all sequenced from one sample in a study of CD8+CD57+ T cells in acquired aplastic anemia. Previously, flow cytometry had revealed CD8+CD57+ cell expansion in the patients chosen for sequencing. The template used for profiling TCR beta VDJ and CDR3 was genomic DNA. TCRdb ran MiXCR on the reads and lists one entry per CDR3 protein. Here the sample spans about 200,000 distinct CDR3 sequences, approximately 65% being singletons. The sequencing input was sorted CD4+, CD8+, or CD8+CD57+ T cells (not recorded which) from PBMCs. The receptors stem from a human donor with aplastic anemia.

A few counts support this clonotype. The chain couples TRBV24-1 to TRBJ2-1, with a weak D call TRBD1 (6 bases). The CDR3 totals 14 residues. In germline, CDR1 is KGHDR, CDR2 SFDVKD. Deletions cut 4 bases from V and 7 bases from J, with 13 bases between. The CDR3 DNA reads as TGTGCCACCAGTGAGCCTACAGGGCGGAATGAGCAGTTCTTC. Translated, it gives CATSEPTGRNEQFF.

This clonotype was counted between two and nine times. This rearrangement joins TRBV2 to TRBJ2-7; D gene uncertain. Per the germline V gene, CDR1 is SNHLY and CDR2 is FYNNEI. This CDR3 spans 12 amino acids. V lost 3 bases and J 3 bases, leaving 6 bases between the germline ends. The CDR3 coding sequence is TGTGCCAGCAGTGATTCAGGCTACGAGCAGTACTTC. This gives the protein CASSDSGYEQYF.

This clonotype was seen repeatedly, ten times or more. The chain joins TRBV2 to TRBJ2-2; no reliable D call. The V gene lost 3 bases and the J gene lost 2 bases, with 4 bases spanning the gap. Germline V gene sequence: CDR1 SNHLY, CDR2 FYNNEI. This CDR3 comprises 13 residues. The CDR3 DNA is TGTGCCAGCAGTGAGGGTAACACCGGGGAGCTGTTTTTT. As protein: CASSEGNTGELFF.

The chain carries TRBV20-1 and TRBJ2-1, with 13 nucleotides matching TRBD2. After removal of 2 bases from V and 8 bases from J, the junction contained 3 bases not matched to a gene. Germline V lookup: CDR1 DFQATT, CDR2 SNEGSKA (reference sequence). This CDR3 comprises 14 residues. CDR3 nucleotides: TGCAGTGCTAGATCACTAGCGGGGGGGCATGAGCAGTTCTTC. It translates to CSARSLAGGHEQFF.

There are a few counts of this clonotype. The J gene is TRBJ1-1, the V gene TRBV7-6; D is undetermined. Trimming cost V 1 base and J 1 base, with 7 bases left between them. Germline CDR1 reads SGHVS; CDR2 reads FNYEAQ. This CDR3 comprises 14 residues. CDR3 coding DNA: TGTGCCAGCAGCTTAGGACGGCAGAACACTGAAGCTTTCTTT. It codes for CASSLGRQNTEAFF.

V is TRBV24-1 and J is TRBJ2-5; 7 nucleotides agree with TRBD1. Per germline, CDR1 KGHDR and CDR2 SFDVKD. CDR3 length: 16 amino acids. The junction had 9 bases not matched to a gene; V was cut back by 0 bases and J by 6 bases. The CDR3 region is CATSDLKGDSVKTQYF. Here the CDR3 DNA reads TGTGCCACCAGTGATTTGAAGGGGGACAGTGTCAAGACCCAGTACTTC.

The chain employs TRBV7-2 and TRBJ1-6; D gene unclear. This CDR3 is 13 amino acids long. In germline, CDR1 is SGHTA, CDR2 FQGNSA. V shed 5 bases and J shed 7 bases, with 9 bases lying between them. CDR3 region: CASSPGRNSPLHF. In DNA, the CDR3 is TGTGCCAGCAGCCCCGGTCGGAATTCACCCCTCCACTTT.